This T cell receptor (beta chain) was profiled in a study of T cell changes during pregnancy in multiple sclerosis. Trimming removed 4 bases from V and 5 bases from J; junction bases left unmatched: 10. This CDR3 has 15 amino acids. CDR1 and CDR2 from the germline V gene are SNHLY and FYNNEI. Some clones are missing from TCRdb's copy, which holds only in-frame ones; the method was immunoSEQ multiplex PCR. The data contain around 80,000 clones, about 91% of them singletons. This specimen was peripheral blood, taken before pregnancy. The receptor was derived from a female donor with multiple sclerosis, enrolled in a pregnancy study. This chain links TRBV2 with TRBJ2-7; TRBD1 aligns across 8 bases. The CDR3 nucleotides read TGTGCCAGCAGTGCGGGACAGGTCTTGAATGACGAGCAGTACTTC. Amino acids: CASSAGQVLNDEQYF.